The entry that follows covers one T cell receptor (beta chain) sequence. This sample was taken from a study of T cell responses to AZD1222 COVID-19 vaccine. V was trimmed by 5 bases and J by 7 bases, leaving 14 bases between them. Per germline, CDR1 SEHNR and CDR2 FQNEAQ (reference sequence). The CDR3 spans 13 residues. Measured with immunoSEQ multiplex PCR; TCRdb has only the in-frame clones, and not every one. The data hold about 220,000 clones, with about 93% observed a single time. This clonotype was obtained from an adult in good health. The rearrangement uses TRBV7-9 and TRBJ1-2, with D unresolved. The sequencing used peripheral blood, collected on day 0 of MenACWY control vaccination. The DNA of the CDR3 is TGTGCCAGCAGCCCCCAGAGAGACACTGGCTACACCTTC. Translating gives CASSPQRDTGYTF.